This is a list of T cell receptor beta chains from one sample in a study of blood T cell repertoires in COVID-19. TCRdb's table, derived via immunoSEQ multiplex PCR, lists solely in-frame clones and lacks some. This table has approximately 140,000 clones, about 80% appearing once. Sequenced input: peripheral blood. The receptors derive from a man in his 70s with acute or convalescent COVID-19. The CDR3 runs from the conserved cysteine through the conserved F or W. Each record gives: V gene, D gene, J gene, clone size, CDR3 length, CDR3 DNA, CDR3 protein. A D gene is named only where the DNA matches it firmly. Rows may omit the clone size; those that give it use once, few, many or a size class.

v_call: TRBV6-5
d_call: -
j_call: TRBJ1-5
clone_size: -
cdr3_length: 13
cdr3_nt: TGTGCCAGCAGAGCCACTTCTATCAAGCCCCAGCATTTT
cdr3_aa: CASRATSIKPQHF

v_call: TRBV19
d_call: TRBD1
j_call: TRBJ1-5
clone_size: -
cdr3_length: 16
cdr3_nt: TGTGCCAGTATCCGGACAGGGGGCAACAGCAATCAGCCCCAGCATTTT
cdr3_aa: CASIRTGGNSNQPQHF

v_call: TRBV27
d_call: -
j_call: TRBJ1-1
clone_size: -
cdr3_length: 16
cdr3_nt: TGTGCCAGCAGCTTAAACTTCGGCGGGTGGCAGACTGAAGCTTTCTTT
cdr3_aa: CASSLNFGGWQTEAFF

v_call: TRBV11-2
d_call: TRBD2
j_call: TRBJ2-2
clone_size: -
cdr3_length: 18
cdr3_nt: TGTGCCAGCAGCCCATGGACTAGCGGGAGGGCCGGCGGCGGGGAGCTGTTTTTT
cdr3_aa: CASSPWTSGRAGGGELFF

v_call: TRBV29-1
d_call: TRBD1
j_call: TRBJ2-3
clone_size: -
cdr3_length: 17
cdr3_nt: TGCAGCACCGGCCTTACCGGGACAGGGATCCGCACAGATACGCAGTATTTT
cdr3_aa: CSTGLTGTGIRTDTQYF

v_call: TRBV19
d_call: -
j_call: TRBJ2-6
clone_size: -
cdr3_length: 16
cdr3_nt: TGTGCCAGTAGTATAGAAGGGGGCTCTGGGGCCAACGTCCTGACTTTC
cdr3_aa: CASSIEGGSGANVLTF

v_call: TRBV9
d_call: -
j_call: TRBJ2-5
clone_size: -
cdr3_length: 14
cdr3_nt: TGTGCCAGCAGCGTAGTCCGGGGTGGGGAGACCCAGTACTTC
cdr3_aa: CASSVVRGGETQYF

v_call: TRBV19
d_call: -
j_call: TRBJ1-5
clone_size: -
cdr3_length: 14
cdr3_nt: TGTGCCAGTAGTATACTAGGATCCTACCAGCCCCAGCATTTT
cdr3_aa: CASSILGSYQPQHF

v_call: TRBV2
d_call: -
j_call: TRBJ2-7
clone_size: -
cdr3_length: 16
cdr3_nt: TGTGCCAGCAGTTTGGATGGCCGGGAGTTCCCCTACGAGCAGTACTTC
cdr3_aa: CASSLDGREFPYEQYF

v_call: TRBV28
d_call: TRBD2
j_call: TRBJ2-2
clone_size: -
cdr3_length: 17
cdr3_nt: TGTGCCAGCAGTTTAAAGCCAGCGGGAGTGGTCACCGGGGAGCTGTTTTTT
cdr3_aa: CASSLKPAGVVTGELFF

v_call: TRBV7-9
d_call: TRBD1
j_call: TRBJ1-1
clone_size: -
cdr3_length: 16
cdr3_nt: TGTGCCAGCAGCTCGGGACAGGGCTGGGTCGGCACTGAAGCTTTCTTT
cdr3_aa: CASSSGQGWVGTEAFF

v_call: TRBV11-2
d_call: -
j_call: TRBJ1-1
clone_size: -
cdr3_length: 16
cdr3_nt: TGTGCCAGCAGAACATACGCCGGGTCCTCAAACACTGAAGCTTTCTTT
cdr3_aa: CASRTYAGSSNTEAFF

v_call: TRBV5-8
d_call: TRBD1
j_call: TRBJ1-3
clone_size: -
cdr3_length: 15
cdr3_nt: TGTGCCAGCAGCTGGGACAGGGCCTCCGGAAACACCATATATTTT
cdr3_aa: CASSWDRASGNTIYF

v_call: TRBV9
d_call: -
j_call: TRBJ1-4
clone_size: -
cdr3_length: 15
cdr3_nt: TGTGCCAGCAGCGCCACCGCGGGGGGAGGTGAAAAACTGTTTTTT
cdr3_aa: CASSATAGGGEKLFF

v_call: TRBV12-3/TRBV12-4
d_call: TRBD1
j_call: TRBJ1-5
clone_size: -
cdr3_length: 12
cdr3_nt: TGTGCCAGCAGGACAGGGGATCAGCCCCAGCATTTT
cdr3_aa: CASRTGDQPQHF

v_call: TRBV18
d_call: -
j_call: TRBJ2-1
clone_size: -
cdr3_length: 16
cdr3_nt: TGTGCCAGCTCACCAGAGACTAGGTTCTCCTACAATGAGCAGTTCTTC
cdr3_aa: CASSPETRFSYNEQFF

v_call: TRBV18
d_call: -
j_call: TRBJ1-5
clone_size: -
cdr3_length: 14
cdr3_nt: TGTGCCAGCTCACCACCGGATGGGCATCAGCCCCAGCATTTT
cdr3_aa: CASSPPDGHQPQHF

v_call: TRBV11-2
d_call: TRBD1
j_call: TRBJ2-2
clone_size: -
cdr3_length: 15
cdr3_nt: TGTGCCAGCAGCCTGACAGGGCTGAACACCGGGGAGCTGTTTTTT
cdr3_aa: CASSLTGLNTGELFF

v_call: TRBV10-1
d_call: -
j_call: TRBJ2-2
clone_size: -
cdr3_length: 16
cdr3_nt: TGCGCCAGCAGTGAGTTTCGTTTGTCGGGCACCGGGGAGCTGTTTTTT
cdr3_aa: CASSEFRLSGTGELFF

v_call: TRBV28
d_call: -
j_call: TRBJ1-3
clone_size: -
cdr3_length: 13
cdr3_nt: TGTGCCAGTGGGCGGGGCTCTGGAAACACCATATATTTT
cdr3_aa: CASGRGSGNTIYF

v_call: TRBV5-1
d_call: TRBD2
j_call: TRBJ2-1
clone_size: -
cdr3_length: 16
cdr3_nt: TGCGCCAGCAGCTTGGCCGGGACTAGCGTCTACAATGAGCAGTTCTTC
cdr3_aa: CASSLAGTSVYNEQFF

v_call: TRBV6-5
d_call: TRBD2
j_call: TRBJ2-5
clone_size: few
cdr3_length: 14
cdr3_nt: TGTGCCAGCGCTCGGGGGGGAACGGGAGAGACCCAGTACTTC
cdr3_aa: CASARGGTGETQYF

v_call: TRBV15
d_call: TRBD2
j_call: TRBJ2-3
clone_size: -
cdr3_length: 13
cdr3_nt: TGTGCCACCAGCCAAGCGGGAGCTGATACGCAGTATTTT
cdr3_aa: CATSQAGADTQYF

v_call: TRBV19
d_call: -
j_call: TRBJ1-3
clone_size: -
cdr3_length: 16
cdr3_nt: TGTGCCAGTCGATCGTCCCAGGTCGGCTCTGGAAACACCATATATTTT
cdr3_aa: CASRSSQVGSGNTIYF

v_call: TRBV7-9
d_call: -
j_call: TRBJ2-7
clone_size: -
cdr3_length: 14
cdr3_nt: TGTGCCAGCAGGGTGGACACCGAAGCCTACGAGCAGTACTTC
cdr3_aa: CASRVDTEAYEQYF

v_call: TRBV7-3
d_call: TRBD1
j_call: TRBJ2-6
clone_size: -
cdr3_length: 18
cdr3_nt: TGTGCCAGCAGCCGAAAGGGACAGGGGAACTCTGGGGCCAACGTCCTGACTTTC
cdr3_aa: CASSRKGQGNSGANVLTF

v_call: TRBV19
d_call: -
j_call: TRBJ2-1
clone_size: -
cdr3_length: 14
cdr3_nt: TGTGCCAGTAGTGACTTAGGGAGAAACAATGAGCAGTTCTTC
cdr3_aa: CASSDLGRNNEQFF

v_call: TRBV9
d_call: TRBD1
j_call: TRBJ2-2
clone_size: -
cdr3_length: 17
cdr3_nt: TGTGCCAGCAGCCAGACAGGGGGCACCTGGGATTCCGGGGAGCTGTTTTTT
cdr3_aa: CASSQTGGTWDSGELFF

v_call: TRBV5-6
d_call: -
j_call: TRBJ1-1
clone_size: -
cdr3_length: 15
cdr3_nt: TGTGCCAGCAGCGCTCTGGGCTCAATGAACACTGAAGCTTTCTTT
cdr3_aa: CASSALGSMNTEAFF